Included here is one TCR beta chain sequence, with context. Sequenced by immunoSEQ multiplex PCR; TCRdb stores in-frame clones only, minus some. Of tens of thousands of clones listed, around nine tenths are singletons. This sample was taken from a study of blood T cell repertoires in COVID-19. Overall study context: From T cells, B-cell-depleted T cells, or PBMCs came the material, which was cDNA or gDNA.

The CDR3 consists of 15 residues. The germline CDR1 and CDR2 sequences are KGHSH and LQKENI. With 3 bases clipped from V and 8 bases from J, the junction kept 9 bases outside the gene matches. The rearrangement joins TRBV18 to TRBJ1-2; 10 nucleotides align to TRBD1. The specimen sequenced was peripheral blood. The sequence derives from a man in his forties with COVID-19, enrolled during active disease. The CDR3 sequence is CASSPPGQGVGGYTF. Here the CDR3 DNA reads TGTGCCAGCTCACCGCCAGGACAGGGGGTCGGAGGCTACACCTTC.